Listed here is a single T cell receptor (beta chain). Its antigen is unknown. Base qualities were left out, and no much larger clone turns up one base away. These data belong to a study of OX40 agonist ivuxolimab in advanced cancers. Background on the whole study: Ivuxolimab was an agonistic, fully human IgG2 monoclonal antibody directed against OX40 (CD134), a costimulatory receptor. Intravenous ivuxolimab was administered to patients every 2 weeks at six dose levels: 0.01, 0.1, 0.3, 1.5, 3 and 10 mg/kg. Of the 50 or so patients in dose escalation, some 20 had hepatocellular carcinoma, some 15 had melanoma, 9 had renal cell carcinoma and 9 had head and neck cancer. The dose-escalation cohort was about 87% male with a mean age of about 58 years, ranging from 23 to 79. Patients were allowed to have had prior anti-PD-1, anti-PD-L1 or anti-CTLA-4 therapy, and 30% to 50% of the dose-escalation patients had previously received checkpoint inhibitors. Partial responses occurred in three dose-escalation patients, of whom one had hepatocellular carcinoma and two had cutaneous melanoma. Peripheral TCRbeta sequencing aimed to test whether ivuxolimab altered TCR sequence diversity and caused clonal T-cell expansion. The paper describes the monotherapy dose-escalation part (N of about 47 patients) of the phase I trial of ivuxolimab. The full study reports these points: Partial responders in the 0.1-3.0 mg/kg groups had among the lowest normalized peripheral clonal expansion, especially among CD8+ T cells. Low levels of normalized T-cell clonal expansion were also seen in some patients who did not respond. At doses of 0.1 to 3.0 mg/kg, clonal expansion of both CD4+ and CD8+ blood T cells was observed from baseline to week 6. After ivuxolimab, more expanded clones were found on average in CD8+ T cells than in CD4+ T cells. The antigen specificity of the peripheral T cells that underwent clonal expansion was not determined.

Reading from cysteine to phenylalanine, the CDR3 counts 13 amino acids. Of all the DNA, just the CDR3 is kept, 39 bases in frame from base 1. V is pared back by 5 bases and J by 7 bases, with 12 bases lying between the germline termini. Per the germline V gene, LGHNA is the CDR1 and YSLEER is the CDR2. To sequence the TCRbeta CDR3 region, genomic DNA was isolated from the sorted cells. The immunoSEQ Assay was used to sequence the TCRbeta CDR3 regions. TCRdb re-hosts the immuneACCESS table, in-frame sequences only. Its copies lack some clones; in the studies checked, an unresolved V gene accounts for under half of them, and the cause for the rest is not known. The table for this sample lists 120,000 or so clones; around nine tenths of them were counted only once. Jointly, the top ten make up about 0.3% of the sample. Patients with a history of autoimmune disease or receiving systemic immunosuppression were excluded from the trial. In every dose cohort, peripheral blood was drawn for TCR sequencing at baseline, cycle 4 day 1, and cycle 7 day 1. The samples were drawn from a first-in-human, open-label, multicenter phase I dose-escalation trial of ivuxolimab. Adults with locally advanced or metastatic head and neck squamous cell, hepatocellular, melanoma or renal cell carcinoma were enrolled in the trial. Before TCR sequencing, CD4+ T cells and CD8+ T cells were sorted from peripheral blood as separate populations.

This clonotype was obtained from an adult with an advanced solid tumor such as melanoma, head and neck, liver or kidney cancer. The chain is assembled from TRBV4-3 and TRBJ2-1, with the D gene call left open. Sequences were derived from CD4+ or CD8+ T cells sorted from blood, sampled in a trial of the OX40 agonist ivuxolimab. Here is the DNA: TGCGCCAGCAGCTTATCATCAGTAAATGAGCAGTTCTTC. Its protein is CASSLSSVNEQFF.